This T cell receptor (beta chain) was sequenced during a study of sequential checkpoint blockade in melanoma. The sample's treatment: randomized to nivolumab then ipilimumab (arm A) or the reverse (arm B). This table comes from immunoSEQ multiplex PCR, and its TCRdb copy is limited to in-frame clones, with some not included. The sample lists 9,500 to 15,000 clones; approximately 83% were seen once. Germline V lookup: CDR1 SGHDN, CDR2 FVKESK. The ends were cut back, 0 bases at V and 0 bases at J, with 12 bases in the middle. The CDR3 runs 16 residues. This chain uses TRBV14 with TRBJ2-7; weak D call: TRBD1 (5 bases). The receptor comes from a human donor with melanoma. The sample was CD8+ T cells sorted from blood (inferred from file names), taken from a patient given nivolumab and ipilimumab in sequence. CDR3 amino acids: CASSQDMAGISYEQYF. Here the CDR3 DNA reads TGTGCCAGCAGCCAAGATATGGCAGGGATCTCCTACGAGCAGTACTTC.